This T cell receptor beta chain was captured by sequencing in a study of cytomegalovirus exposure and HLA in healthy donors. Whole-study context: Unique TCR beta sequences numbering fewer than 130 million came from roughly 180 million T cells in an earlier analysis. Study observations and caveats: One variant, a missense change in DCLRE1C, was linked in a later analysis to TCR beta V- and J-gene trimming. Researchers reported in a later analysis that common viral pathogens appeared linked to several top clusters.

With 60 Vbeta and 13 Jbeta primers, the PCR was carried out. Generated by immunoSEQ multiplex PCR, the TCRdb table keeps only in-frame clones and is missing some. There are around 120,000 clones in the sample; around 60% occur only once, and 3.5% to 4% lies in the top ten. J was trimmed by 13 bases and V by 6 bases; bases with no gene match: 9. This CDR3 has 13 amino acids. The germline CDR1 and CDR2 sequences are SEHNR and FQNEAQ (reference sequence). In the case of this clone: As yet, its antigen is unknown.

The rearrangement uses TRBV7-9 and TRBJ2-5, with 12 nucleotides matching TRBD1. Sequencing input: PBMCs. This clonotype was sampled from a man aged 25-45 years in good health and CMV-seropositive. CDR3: CASRLGQGAAWYF. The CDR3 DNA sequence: TGTGCCAGCAGACTGGGACAGGGGGCCGCTTGGTACTTC.